This paragraph covers one TCR beta chain sequence. The data originate from a study of T cell changes during pregnancy in multiple sclerosis. Sequencing used immunoSEQ multiplex PCR; TCRdb keeps in-frame clones, though not all of them. Counted here are tens of thousands of clones, 90% to 95% occurring once; the ten biggest clones make up under 0.95%. The junction had 13 bases not matched to a gene; V was cut back by 7 bases and J by 1 base. The CDR3 covers 17 residues. Looked up from germline, CDR1 is SNHLY and CDR2 is FYNNEI. The source was peripheral blood, collected in the first trimester of pregnancy. This chain uses TRBV2 with TRBJ1-1; 9 bases match TRBD1. The TCR was taken from a female donor with multiple sclerosis, enrolled in a pregnancy study. In nucleotides, the CDR3 is TGTGCCAGCACCCGTAGGAGGGACAGGGTGGGGAACACTGAAGCTTTCTTT. Amino acids: CASTRRRDRVGNTEAFF.